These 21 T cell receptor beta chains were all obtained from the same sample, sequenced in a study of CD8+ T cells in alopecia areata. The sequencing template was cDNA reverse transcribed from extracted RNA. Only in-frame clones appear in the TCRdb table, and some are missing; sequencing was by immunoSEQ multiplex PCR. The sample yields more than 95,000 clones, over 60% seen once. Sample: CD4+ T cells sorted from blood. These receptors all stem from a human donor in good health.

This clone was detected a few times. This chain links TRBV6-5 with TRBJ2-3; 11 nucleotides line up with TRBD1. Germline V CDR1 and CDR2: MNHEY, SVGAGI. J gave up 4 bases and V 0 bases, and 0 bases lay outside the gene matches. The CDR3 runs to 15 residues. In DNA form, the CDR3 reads TGTGCCAGCAGTTACTCGGGACAGGGGGCAGATACGCAGTATTTT. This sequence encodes CASSYSGQGADTQYF.

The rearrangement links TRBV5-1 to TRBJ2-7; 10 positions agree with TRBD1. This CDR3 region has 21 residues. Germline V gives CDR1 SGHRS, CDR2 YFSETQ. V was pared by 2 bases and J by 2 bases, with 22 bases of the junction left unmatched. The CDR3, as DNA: TGCGCCAGCAGCTTCCCTAACTTGGGACAGGGGAGCTCATTTAGACCCTACGAGCAGTACTTC. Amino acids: CASSFPNLGQGSSFRPYEQYF.

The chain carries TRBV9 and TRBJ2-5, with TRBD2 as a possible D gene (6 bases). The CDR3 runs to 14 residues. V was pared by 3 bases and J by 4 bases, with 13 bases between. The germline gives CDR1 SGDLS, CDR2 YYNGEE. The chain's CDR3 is CASSDTTSAETQYF. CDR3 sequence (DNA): TGTGCCAGCAGCGACACGACTAGTGCAGAGACCCAGTACTTC.

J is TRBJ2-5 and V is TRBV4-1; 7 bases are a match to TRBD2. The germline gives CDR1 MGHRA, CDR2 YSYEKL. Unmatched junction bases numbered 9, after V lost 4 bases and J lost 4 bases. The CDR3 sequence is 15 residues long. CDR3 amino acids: CASSRLAGGTETQYF. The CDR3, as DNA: TGCGCCAGCAGCCGCTTGGCCGGGGGGACAGAGACCCAGTACTTC.

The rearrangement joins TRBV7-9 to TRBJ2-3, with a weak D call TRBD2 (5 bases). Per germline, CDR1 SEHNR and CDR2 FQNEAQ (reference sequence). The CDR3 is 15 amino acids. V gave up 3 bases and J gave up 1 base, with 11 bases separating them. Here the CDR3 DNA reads TGTGCCAGCAGCTTCGATCTAGCAGGCACAGATACGCAGTATTTT. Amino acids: CASSFDLAGTDTQYF.

CDR3 residues: CATSRDVGVSYNEQFF. The CDR3 DNA is TGTGCCACCAGCAGAGACGTCGGGGTCTCCTACAATGAGCAGTTCTTC. This sequence joins TRBV15 and TRBJ2-1, with TRBD2 as a possible D gene (5 bases). This CDR3 region has 16 residues. The V gene lost 0 bases and the J gene lost 0 bases, with 9 bases spanning the gap. The germline V gene encodes CDR1 LNHNV and CDR2 YYDKDF (reference sequence).

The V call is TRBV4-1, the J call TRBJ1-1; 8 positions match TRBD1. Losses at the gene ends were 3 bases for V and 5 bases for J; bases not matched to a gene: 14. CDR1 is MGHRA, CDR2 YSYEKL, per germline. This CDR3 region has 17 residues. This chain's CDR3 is CASSHTGQAIRETEAFF. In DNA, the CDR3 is TGCGCCAGCAGCCATACGGGACAGGCAATTCGGGAAACTGAAGCTTTCTTT.

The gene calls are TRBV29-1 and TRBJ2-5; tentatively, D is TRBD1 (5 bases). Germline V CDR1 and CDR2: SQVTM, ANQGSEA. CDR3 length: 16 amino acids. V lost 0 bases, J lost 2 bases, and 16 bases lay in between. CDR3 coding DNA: TGCAGCGTTGAAGATAGGGGTAGCTATCGACAAGAGACCCAGTACTTC. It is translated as CSVEDRGSYRQETQYF. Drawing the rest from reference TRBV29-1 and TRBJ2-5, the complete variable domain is SAVISQKPSRDICQRGTSLTIQCQVDSQVTMMFWYRQQPGQSLTLIATANQGSEATYESGFVIDKFPISRPNLTFSTLTVSNMSPEDSSIYLCSVEDRGSYRQETQYFGPGTRLLVL.

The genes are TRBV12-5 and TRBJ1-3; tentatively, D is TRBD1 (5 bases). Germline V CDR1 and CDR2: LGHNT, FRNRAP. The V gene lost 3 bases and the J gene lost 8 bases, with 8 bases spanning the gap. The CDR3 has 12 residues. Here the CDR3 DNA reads TGTGCTAGTGGTTTTCAGGGCGACACCATATATTTT. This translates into CASGFQGDTIYF.

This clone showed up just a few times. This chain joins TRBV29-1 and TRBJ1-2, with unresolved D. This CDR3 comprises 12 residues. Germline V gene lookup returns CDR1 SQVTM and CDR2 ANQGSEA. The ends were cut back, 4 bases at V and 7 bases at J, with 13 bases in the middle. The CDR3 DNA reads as TGCAGCGTTGGATCTGGCGGGCTTGGCTACACCTTC. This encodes CSVGSGGLGYTF.

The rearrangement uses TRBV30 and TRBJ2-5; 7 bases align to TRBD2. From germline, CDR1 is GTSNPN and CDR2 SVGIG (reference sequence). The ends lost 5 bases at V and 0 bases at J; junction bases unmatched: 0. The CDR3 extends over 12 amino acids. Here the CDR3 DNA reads TGTGCCTGGCGGGGGGACCAAGAGACCCAGTACTTC. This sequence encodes CAWRGDQETQYF.

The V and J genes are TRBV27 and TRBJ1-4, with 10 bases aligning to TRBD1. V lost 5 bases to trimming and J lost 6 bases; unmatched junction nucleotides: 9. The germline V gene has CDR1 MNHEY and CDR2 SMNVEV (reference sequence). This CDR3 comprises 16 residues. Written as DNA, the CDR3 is TGTGCCAGCAGTCCGACCCGTGGACAGGGGGATGAAAAACTGTTTTTT. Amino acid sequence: CASSPTRGQGDEKLFF.

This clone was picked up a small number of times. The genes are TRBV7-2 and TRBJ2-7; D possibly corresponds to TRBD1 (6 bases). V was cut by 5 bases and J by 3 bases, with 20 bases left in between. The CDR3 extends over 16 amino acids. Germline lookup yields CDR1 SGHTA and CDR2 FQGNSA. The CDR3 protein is CASSRLSGQFLYEQYF. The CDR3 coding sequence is TGTGCCAGCAGCCGGCTAAGCGGACAGTTTCTCTACGAGCAGTACTTC.

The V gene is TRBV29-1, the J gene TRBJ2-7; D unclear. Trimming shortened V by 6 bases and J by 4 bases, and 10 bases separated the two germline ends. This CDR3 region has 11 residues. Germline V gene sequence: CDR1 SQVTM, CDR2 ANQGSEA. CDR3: CSVVGNYEQYF. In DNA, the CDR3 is TGCAGCGTCGTGGGAAATTACGAGCAGTACTTC.

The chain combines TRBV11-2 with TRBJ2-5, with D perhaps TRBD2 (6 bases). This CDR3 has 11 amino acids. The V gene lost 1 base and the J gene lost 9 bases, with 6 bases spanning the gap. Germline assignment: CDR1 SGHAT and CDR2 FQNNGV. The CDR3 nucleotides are TGTGCCAGCAGCTTAGGGAGGGCCCAGTACTTC. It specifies CASSLGRAQYF.

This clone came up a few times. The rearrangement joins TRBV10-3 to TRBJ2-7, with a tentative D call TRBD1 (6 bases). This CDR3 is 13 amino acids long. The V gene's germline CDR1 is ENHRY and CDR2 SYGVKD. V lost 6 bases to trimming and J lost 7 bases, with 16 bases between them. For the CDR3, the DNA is TGTGCCATCAGGGAATATGGGGGCGGGGAGCAGTACTTC. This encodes CAIREYGGGEQYF.

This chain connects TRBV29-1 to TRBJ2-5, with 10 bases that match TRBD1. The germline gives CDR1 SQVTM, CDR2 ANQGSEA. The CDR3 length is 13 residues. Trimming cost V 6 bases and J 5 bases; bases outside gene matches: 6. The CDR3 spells CSVGTGARETQYF. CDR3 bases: TGCAGCGTGGGGACAGGGGCCCGCGAGACCCAGTACTTC.

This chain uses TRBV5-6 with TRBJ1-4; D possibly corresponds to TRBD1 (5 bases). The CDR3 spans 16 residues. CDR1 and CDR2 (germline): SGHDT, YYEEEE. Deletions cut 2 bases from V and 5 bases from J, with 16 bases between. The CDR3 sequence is CASSFRPAGANEKLFF. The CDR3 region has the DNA TGTGCCAGCAGCTTTAGACCCGCCGGGGCAAATGAAAAACTGTTTTTT.

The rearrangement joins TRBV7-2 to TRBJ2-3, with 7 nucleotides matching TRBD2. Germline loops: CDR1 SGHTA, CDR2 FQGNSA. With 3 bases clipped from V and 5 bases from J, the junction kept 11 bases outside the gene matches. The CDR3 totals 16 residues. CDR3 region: CASSFKTSWEQDTQYF. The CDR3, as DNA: TGTGCCAGCAGCTTCAAGACTAGCTGGGAACAAGATACGCAGTATTTT.

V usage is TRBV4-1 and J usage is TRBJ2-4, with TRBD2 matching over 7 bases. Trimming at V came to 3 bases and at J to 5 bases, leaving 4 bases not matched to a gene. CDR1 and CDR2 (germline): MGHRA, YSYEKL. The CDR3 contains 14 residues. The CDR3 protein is CASSQGLRENIQYF. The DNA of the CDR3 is TGCGCCAGCAGCCAGGGACTACGGGAAAACATTCAGTACTTC.

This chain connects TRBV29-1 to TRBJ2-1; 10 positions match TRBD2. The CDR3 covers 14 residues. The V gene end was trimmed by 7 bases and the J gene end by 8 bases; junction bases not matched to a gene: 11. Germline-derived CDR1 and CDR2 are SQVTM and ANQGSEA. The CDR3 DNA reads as TGCAGCGCCCAAATAGAGCGGGGGGGTTATGAGCAGTTCTTC. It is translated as CSAQIERGGYEQFF.